This T cell receptor (beta chain) originates from a study of metastatic and nonmetastatic thyroid tumors. General study findings and limits: Significantly greater TCR beta diversity was reportedly found in malignant thyroid tumors than in benign nodules (in blood and tumor).

For this clone: Its antigen is not identified.

Methods used by the authors: Between-group CDR3 differences, defined by clinicopathological status, yielded a distant-metastasis classifier for papillary thyroid cancer. With MiXCR, TCRdb called clones anew from the PCR reads. These V and J calls originate from TCRdb's pipeline instead of the authors' own analysis. This table has about 4,100 clones, about 30% appearing once. Thyroid surgery was performed in patients who had received no treatment beforehand. The sequence derives from a female donor with papillary thyroid cancer or a benign thyroid nodule (not recorded which). Some clones in this sample may be carry-over from other donors' samples. Sequenced: adjacent normal tissue.

The CDR3 DNA is TGTGCCAGCAGTCCCCCCGGGACAGCCTACGAGCAGTACTTC. Its translation: CASSPPGTAYEQYF. The genes are TRBV28 and TRBJ2-7, with 7 bases lining up with TRBD1. V shed 5 bases, J shed 2 bases, and the junction held 6 bases outside the gene matches. The germline V gene has CDR1 MDHEN and CDR2 SYDVKM. The CDR3 contains 14 residues.